This T cell receptor (beta chain) comes out of a study of blood T cell repertoires in COVID-19. Study at large: Both acute and convalescent COVID-19 samples were obtained from the United States, Italy and Spain.

The V gene's germline CDR1 is MNHNY and CDR2 SVGAGI (reference sequence). J gave up 4 bases and V 8 bases, and 4 bases lay outside the gene matches. The length of the CDR3 is 13 residues. The repertoire was sequenced with immunoSEQ multiplex PCR; TCRdb's copy has only in-frame clones and lacks some. The repertoire holds about 130,000 clones, around 78% seen once, with approximately 11% in the top ten. Sequencing input: peripheral blood. The receptor comes from a human donor in a cohort sampled during active COVID-19. The V call is TRBV6-6, the J call TRBJ1-3, with 8 nucleotides matching TRBD1. DNA of the CDR3: TGTGCCAGCGAAGACAGGGGAGGAAACACCATATATTTT. It specifies CASEDRGGNTIYF.